This T cell receptor (beta chain) appears in the sequencing data of a study of shared T cell receptors in the human thymus. CDR3 length equals 16 residues. V dropped 1 base and J dropped 1 base, with 13 bases sitting between them. Germline assignment: CDR1 SGHNT and CDR2 YYREEE (reference sequence). Sequenced by immunoSEQ multiplex PCR; TCRdb stores in-frame clones only, minus some. The table has around 730,000 clones, 80% to 90% seen once. These sequences were also reported in another study, on human thymus T cells. That study reports: Those donating were healthy Finnish infants in corrective surgery for congenital heart defects.

The genes are TRBV5-4 and TRBJ2-3; TRBD1 might be the D (7 bases). The receptor was isolated from a girl under three years old with a congenital heart defect. The source material was thymocytes. CDR3 sequence reads: CASSLRRDRCTDTQYF. CDR3 nucleotides: TGTGCCAGCAGCTTGAGGCGGGACAGATGCACAGATACGCAGTATTTT. The full variable domain, its missing parts supplied by reference TRBV5-4 and TRBJ2-3, is ETGVTQSPTHLIKTRGQQVTLRCSSQSGHNTVSWYQQALGQGPQFIFQYYREEENGRGNFPPRFSGLQFPNYSSELNVNALELDDSALYLCASSLRRDRCTDTQYFGPGTRLTVL.